The rows below give T cell receptor beta chains drawn from one sample of a study of blood T cell repertoires in COVID-19. TCRdb keeps only in-frame clones here, not all; method: immunoSEQ multiplex PCR. The sample consists of under 250,000 clones, approximately 86% of them appearing once. The sequenced sample was peripheral blood. The source of these receptors is an older woman who had recovered from COVID-19. Both conserved end residues are part of each CDR3. The order of the fields is clone size, J gene, D gene, CDR3 length, V gene, CDR3 DNA, CDR3 protein. D genes are given only for firm matches. Where a row states a size, it is once, few, many or the class of an expanded clone; other rows omit it.

- | TRBJ2-7 | TRBD1 | 14 | TRBV5-5 | TGTGCCAGCAGCCAAGGACAGGGGGCCTACGAGCAGTACTTC | CASSQGQGAYEQYF
once | TRBJ2-1 | TRBD1 | 16 | TRBV11-3 | TGTGCCAGCAGCTTAGGGGGGACAGGGCACTACAATGAGCAGTTCTTC | CASSLGGTGHYNEQFF
- | TRBJ2-2 | - | 12 | TRBV5-1 | TGCGCCAGCAGGACAGGAACCGGGGAGCTGTTTTTT | CASRTGTGELFF
- | TRBJ1-1 | TRBD1 | 14 | TRBV19 | TGTGCCAGTAGTCGGACAGGGACGAACACTGAAGCTTTCTTT | CASSRTGTNTEAFF
- | TRBJ2-5 | - | 13 | TRBV6-5 | TGTGCCGCTTGGACAGCCCCCCAAGAGACCCAGTACTTC | CAAWTAPQETQYF
- | TRBJ2-5 | - | 15 | TRBV7-2 | TGTGCCAGCAGCTTAGTATCCCGGGGCCAAGAGACCCAGTACTTC | CASSLVSRGQETQYF
- | TRBJ2-1 | TRBD1 | 13 | TRBV5-1 | TGCGCCAGCAGCCAGACAGGGTACAATGAGCAGTTCTTC | CASSQTGYNEQFF
- | TRBJ1-6 | - | 14 | TRBV9 | TGTGCCAGCACTACGTTGACGGGGAATTCACCCCTCCACTTT | CASTTLTGNSPLHF
- | TRBJ2-5 | TRBD2 | 14 | TRBV11-3 | TGTGCCAGCAGCCCCCGGGGAGGGGCTGAGACCCAGTACTTC | CASSPRGGAETQYF
- | TRBJ2-7 | TRBD1 | 14 | TRBV19 | TGTGCCAGTAGTATCGGGCAGGGGGCCAGCGAGCAGTACTTC | CASSIGQGASEQYF
once | TRBJ1-2 | - | 13 | TRBV15 | TGTGCCACCAGCAGAGACCGCAGATATGGCTACACCTTC | CATSRDRRYGYTF
- | TRBJ2-2 | TRBD1 | 15 | TRBV6-6 | TGTGCCAGCAGAGGGGTGACAGGGTCCCCCGGGGAGCTGTTTTTT | CASRGVTGSPGELFF
- | TRBJ1-6 | TRBD1 | 13 | TRBV7-3 | TGTGCCAGCAGCTCAGGGGGCGGATCACCCCTCCACTTT | CASSSGGGSPLHF
once | TRBJ1-5 | - | 13 | TRBV5-4 | TGTGCCAGCAGTTCAGGGCAGGGTCAGCCCCAGCATTTT | CASSSGQGQPQHF
- | TRBJ1-1 | - | 14 | TRBV19 | TGTGCCAGTAGTATTGGGGCAGAAAACACTGAAGCTTTCTTT | CASSIGAENTEAFF
- | TRBJ2-6 | - | 15 | TRBV6-5 | TGTGCCAGCAGGGGACACTACTCTGGGGCCAACGTCCTGACTTTC | CASRGHYSGANVLTF
- | TRBJ1-1 | - | 14 | TRBV19 | TGTGCCAGTACCAGCCCCGGGGTGAACACTGAAGCTTTCTTT | CASTSPGVNTEAFF
- | TRBJ1-1 | - | 15 | TRBV4-3 | TGCGCCAGCAGCCGAGAACTATCTATGAACACTGAAGCTTTCTTT | CASSRELSMNTEAFF
- | TRBJ2-3 | TRBD1 | 19 | TRBV10-3 | TGTGCCATCATGGGTCCGGGACAGGGGGCTGGTGGGGGCACAGATACGCAGTATTTT | CAIMGPGQGAGGGTDTQYF
- | TRBJ1-6 | - | 15 | TRBV10-3 | TGTGCCATCAACCGGGACACAGACCTGAATTCACCCCTCCACTTT | CAINRDTDLNSPLHF
once | TRBJ1-2 | - | 13 | TRBV5-6 | TGTGCCAGCAGCAACAAAGACAGCTATGGCTACACCTTC | CASSNKDSYGYTF
- | TRBJ2-1 | - | 11 | TRBV7-2 | TGTGCCAGCAACGAAGGAGGTGAGCAGTTCTTC | CASNEGGEQFF
- | TRBJ2-7 | - | 15 | TRBV19 | TGTGCCAGTAGTAAAGGTCGGGGGATCTCCTACGAGCAGTACTTC | CASSKGRGISYEQYF
- | TRBJ2-1 | - | 15 | TRBV7-9 | TGTGCCAGCAGCCCGAGGGCAGGGGGGTCGTATGAGCAGTTCTTC | CASSPRAGGSYEQFF
- | TRBJ2-1 | TRBD2 | 18 | TRBV7-6 | TGTGCCAGCAGCTCAACGGCTAGCGGGGGGGCCTCTGGGAATGAGCAGTTCTTC | CASSSTASGGASGNEQFF
once | TRBJ1-1 | - | 14 | TRBV2 | TGTGCCAGCAGCATGGACAGACTGAACACTGAAGCTTTCTTT | CASSMDRLNTEAFF
- | TRBJ1-1 | - | 14 | TRBV5-6 | TGTGCCAGCAGCTTGGAAGCAAGGAGCACTGAAGCTTTCTTT | CASSLEARSTEAFF
few | TRBJ2-2 | TRBD2 | 15 | TRBV19 | TGTGCCAGTAGGTTACTAGCGGGGGAGCCCGGGGAGCTGTTTTTT | CASRLLAGEPGELFF
- | TRBJ1-1 | - | 13 | TRBV7-3 | TGTGCCAGCAGCTTAGCAATGCAGGGTGAAGCTTTCTTT | CASSLAMQGEAFF
- | TRBJ2-2 | - | 15 | TRBV7-9 | TGTGCCAGCAGCCAAGACTACGGCAACACCGGGGAGCTGTTTTTT | CASSQDYGNTGELFF
- | TRBJ2-7 | - | 14 | TRBV2 | TGTGCCAGCAGTGAAAACAGGGACTCCTACGAGCAGTACTTC | CASSENRDSYEQYF
once | TRBJ1-4 | - | 15 | TRBV5-1 | TGCGCCAGCAGCCCAGGGTTTCGGGCTAATGAAAAACTGTTTTTT | CASSPGFRANEKLFF
- | TRBJ2-7 | - | 15 | TRBV27 | TGTGCCAGCAGTCTCAGGGTAGGGGCCTCCTACGAGCAGTACTTC | CASSLRVGASYEQYF
- | TRBJ2-3 | - | 13 | TRBV27 | TGTGCCAGCAGTTTACTCAGCACAGATACGCAGTATTTT | CASSLLSTDTQYF
few | TRBJ2-2 | TRBD1 | 15 | TRBV7-9 | TGTGCCAGCAGCCCAGACAGGGTAATAGCCGGGGAGCTGTTTTTT | CASSPDRVIAGELFF
- | TRBJ2-5 | TRBD1 | 14 | TRBV18 | TGTGCCAGCTCACCCGGGACAGGGCTGGAGACCCAGTACTTC | CASSPGTGLETQYF
- | TRBJ2-1 | - | 14 | TRBV5-4 | TGTGCCAGCACCATGAGAGGACTAAGCAATGAGCAGTTCTTC | CASTMRGLSNEQFF
- | TRBJ2-1 | TRBD1 | 17 | TRBV3-1/TRBV3-2 | TGTGCCAGCAGCCTCAGGAGTCCGGGACAGGGGTACAATGAGCAGTTCTTC | CASSLRSPGQGYNEQFF
- | TRBJ2-7 | - | 13 | TRBV15 | TGTGCCACCAGCAGGAGACCAGCGGACGAGCAGTACTTC | CATSRRPADEQYF
- | TRBJ1-2 | TRBD1 | 14 | TRBV7-9 | TGTGCCAGCAGCTTAGGGACAGGGCAGGTTGGCTACACCTTC | CASSLGTGQVGYTF
- | TRBJ1-6 | - | 18 | TRBV21-1 | TGTGCCAGCAGCATCCCTTACAGGGGGAAGGTACGGAATTCACCCCTCCACTTT | CASSIPYRGKVRNSPLHF
- | TRBJ2-1 | TRBD2 | 16 | TRBV9 | TGTGCCAGCAGCGGAAGACTAGCGGTCTCCTACAATGAGCAGTTCTTC | CASSGRLAVSYNEQFF
- | TRBJ2-5 | - | 16 | TRBV11-2 | TGTGCCAGCAACAGGGGGGATAGCGGGGGTCAAGAGACCCAGTACTTC | CASNRGDSGGQETQYF
- | TRBJ2-3 | TRBD2 | 20 | TRBV4-2 | TGTGCCAGCAGCCATACGACCCACCCCTCTCCGGGGGGACGCACAGATACGCAGTATTTT | CASSHTTHPSPGGRTDTQYF
- | TRBJ1-4 | TRBD1 | 13 | TRBV19 | TGTGCCAGTAGTCCGACAGGGAGTGAAAAACTGTTTTTT | CASSPTGSEKLFF
- | TRBJ1-4 | TRBD1 | 21 | TRBV3-1/TRBV3-2 | TGTGCCAGCAGCACGCACCACCGGTATTGGACAGGGGGTTTCGCTAATGAAAAACTGTTTTTT | CASSTHHRYWTGGFANEKLFF
- | TRBJ2-7 | TRBD1 | 14 | TRBV27 | TGTGCCAGCAGCTGGGAGACAGGGCCCTACGAGCAGTACTTC | CASSWETGPYEQYF
few | TRBJ1-5 | TRBD1 | 14 | TRBV2 | TGTGCCAGCAGTGACAGGGGGCGAAATCAGCCCCAGCATTTT | CASSDRGRNQPQHF
- | TRBJ2-1 | TRBD1 | 13 | TRBV18 | TGTGCCAGCTCACGCGACAGGGCCGAGACGTGGTTCTTC | CASSRDRAETWFF
- | TRBJ1-2 | - | 14 | TRBV7-8 | TGTGCCAGCAGCGGTTCCGGGACAAACTATGGCTACACCTTC | CASSGSGTNYGYTF
- | TRBJ1-2 | - | 12 | TRBV28 | TGTGCCAGCAGTTTGTTAGACTTCGGCTACACCTTC | CASSLLDFGYTF
- | TRBJ1-3 | - | 15 | TRBV27 | TGTGCCAGCAGCATTACCGGGAGTACCCGAAACACCATATATTTT | CASSITGSTRNTIYF
- | TRBJ2-1 | - | 15 | TRBV11-2 | TGTGCCAGCAGCTTAGACCCTAGCGAATACAATGAGCAGTTCTTC | CASSLDPSEYNEQFF